What follows describes a single T cell receptor (beta chain). Its specificity is not known. Anyone with autoimmune disease history or systemic immunosuppression was excluded. These data are taken from a study of OX40 agonist ivuxolimab in advanced cancers. Study-wide background: The diagnoses of dose-escalation patients were hepatocellular carcinoma, melanoma, renal cell or head and neck cancer. Study observations and caveats: Partial responders at 0.1-3.0 mg/kg had among the lowest clonal expansion.

The V end lost 3 bases, the J end lost 2 bases, and 12 bases lay between the germline ends. Germline CDR1 is SGDLS and CDR2 is YYNGEE. The CDR3 contains 16 residues. The repertoire was sequenced with immunoSEQ multiplex PCR; TCRdb's copy has only in-frame clones and lacks some. This table holds 65,000 to 75,000 clones, more than 75% found once. The receptor comes from an adult with an advanced solid tumor such as melanoma, head and neck, liver or kidney cancer. The rearrangement links TRBV9 to TRBJ1-6; no reliable D call. The specimen comprised CD4+ or CD8+ T cells sorted from blood, sampled in a trial of the OX40 agonist ivuxolimab. The CDR3 loop is CASSGPLFAYNSPLHF. As DNA, the CDR3 is TGTGCCAGCAGCGGACCTCTTTTCGCCTATAATTCACCCCTCCACTTT.